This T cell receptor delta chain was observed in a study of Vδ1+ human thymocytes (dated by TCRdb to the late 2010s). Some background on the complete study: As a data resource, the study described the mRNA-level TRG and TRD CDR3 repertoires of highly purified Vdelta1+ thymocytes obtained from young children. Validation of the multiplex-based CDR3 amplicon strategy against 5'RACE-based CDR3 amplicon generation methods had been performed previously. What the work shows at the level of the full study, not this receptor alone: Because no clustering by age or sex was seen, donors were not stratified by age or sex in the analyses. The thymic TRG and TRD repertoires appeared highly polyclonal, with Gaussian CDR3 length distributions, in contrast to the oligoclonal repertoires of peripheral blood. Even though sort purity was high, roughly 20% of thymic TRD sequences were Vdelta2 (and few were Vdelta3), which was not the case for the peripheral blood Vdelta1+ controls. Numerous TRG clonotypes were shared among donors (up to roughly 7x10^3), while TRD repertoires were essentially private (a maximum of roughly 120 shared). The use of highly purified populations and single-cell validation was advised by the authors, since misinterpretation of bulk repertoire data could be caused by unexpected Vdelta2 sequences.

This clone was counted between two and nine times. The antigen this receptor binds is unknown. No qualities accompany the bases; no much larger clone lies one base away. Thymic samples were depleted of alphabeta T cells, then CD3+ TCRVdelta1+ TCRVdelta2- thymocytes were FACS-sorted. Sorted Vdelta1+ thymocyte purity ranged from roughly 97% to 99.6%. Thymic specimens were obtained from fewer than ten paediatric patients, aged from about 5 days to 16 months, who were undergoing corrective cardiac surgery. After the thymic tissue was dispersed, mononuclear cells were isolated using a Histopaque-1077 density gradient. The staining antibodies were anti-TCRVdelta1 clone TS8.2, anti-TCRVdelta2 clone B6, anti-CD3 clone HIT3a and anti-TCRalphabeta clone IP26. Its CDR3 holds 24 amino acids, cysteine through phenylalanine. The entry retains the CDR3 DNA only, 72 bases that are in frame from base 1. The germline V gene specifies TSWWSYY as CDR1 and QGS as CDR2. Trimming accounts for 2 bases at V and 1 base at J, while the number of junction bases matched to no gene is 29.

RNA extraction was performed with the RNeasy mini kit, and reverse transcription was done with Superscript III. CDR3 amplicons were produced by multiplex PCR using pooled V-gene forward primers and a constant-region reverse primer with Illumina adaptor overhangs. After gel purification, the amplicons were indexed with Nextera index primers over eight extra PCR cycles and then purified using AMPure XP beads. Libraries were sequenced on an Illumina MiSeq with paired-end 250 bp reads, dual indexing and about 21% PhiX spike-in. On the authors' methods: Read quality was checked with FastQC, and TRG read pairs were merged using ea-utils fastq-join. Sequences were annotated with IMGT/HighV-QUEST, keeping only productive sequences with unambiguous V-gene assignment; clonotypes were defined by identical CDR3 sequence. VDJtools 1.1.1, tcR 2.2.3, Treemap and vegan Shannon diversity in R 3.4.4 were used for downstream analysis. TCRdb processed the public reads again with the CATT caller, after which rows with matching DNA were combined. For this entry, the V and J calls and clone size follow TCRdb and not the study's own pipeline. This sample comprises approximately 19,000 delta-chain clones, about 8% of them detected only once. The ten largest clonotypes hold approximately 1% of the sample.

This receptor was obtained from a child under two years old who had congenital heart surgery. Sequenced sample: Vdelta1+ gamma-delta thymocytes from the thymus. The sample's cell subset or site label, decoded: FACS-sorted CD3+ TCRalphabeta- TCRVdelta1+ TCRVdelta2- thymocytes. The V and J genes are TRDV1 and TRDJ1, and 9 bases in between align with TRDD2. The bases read TGTGCTCTTGGGGAATCTGTATATGGCCTTCCTACGTTACGAGGGATAGGTTCCACCGATAAACTCATCTTT. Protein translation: CALGESVYGLPTLRGIGSTDKLIF.